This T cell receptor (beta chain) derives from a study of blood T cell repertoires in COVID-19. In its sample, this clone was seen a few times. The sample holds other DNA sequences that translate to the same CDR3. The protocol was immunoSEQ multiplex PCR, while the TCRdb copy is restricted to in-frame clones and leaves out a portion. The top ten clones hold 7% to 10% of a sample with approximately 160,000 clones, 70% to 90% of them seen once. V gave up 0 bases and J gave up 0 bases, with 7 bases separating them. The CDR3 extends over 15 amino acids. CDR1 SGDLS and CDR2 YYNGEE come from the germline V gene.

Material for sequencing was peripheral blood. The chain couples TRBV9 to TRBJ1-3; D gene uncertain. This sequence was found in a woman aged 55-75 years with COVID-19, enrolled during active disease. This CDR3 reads CASSVGVSSGNTIYF. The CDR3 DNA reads TGTGCCAGCAGCGTAGGCGTCTCCTCTGGAAACACCATATATTTT.